These 17 T cell receptor beta chains originate from one sample sequenced in a study of response to subunit inactivated influenza vaccine. TCRdb reprocessed the RT-PCR reads via MiXCR and lists one record per CDR3 protein. The sample has around 480,000 distinct CDR3 sequences, approximately 11% seen once. This material consisted of PBMCs from blood, taken around seven weeks after vaccination. All receptors derive from a man aged 45-65 years who received an inactivated influenza vaccine.

In this sample, this clonotype turned up a few times. The gene calls are TRBV7-2 and TRBJ1-3, with TRBD1 matching 7 bases. The CDR3 contains 15 residues. J gave up 0 bases and V 5 bases, and 4 bases lay outside the gene matches. From germline, CDR1 is SGHTA and CDR2 FQGNSA. CDR3 in amino acids: CASSDRAGSGNTIYF. The DNA for the CDR3 is TGTGCCAGCAGCGACAGGGCCGGCTCTGGAAACACCATATATTTT. Full variable domain (missing parts from reference TRBV7-2 and TRBJ1-3): GAGVSQSPSNKVTEKGKDVELRCDPISGHTALYWYRQSLGQGLEFLIYFQGNSAPDKSGLPSDRFSAERTGGSVSTLTIQRTQQEDSAVYLCASSDRAGSGNTIYFGEGSWLTVV.

This clonotype was seen many times. V usage is TRBV6-1 and J usage is TRBJ2-7, with 8 bases fitting TRBD1. J gave up 5 bases and V 6 bases, and 18 bases lay outside the gene matches. There are 17 residues in the CDR3. Germline V gene data show CDR1 as MNHNS and CDR2 as SASEGT. This CDR3 is CASSRRQTRTGTHEQYF. CDR3 nucleotides: TGTGCCAGCAGCCGTCGCCAAACTAGGACAGGGACCCACGAGCAGTACTTC.

The chain joins TRBV7-2 to TRBJ2-5, with D tentatively TRBD1 (6 bases). Trimming pared 2 bases from V and 7 bases from J, leaving 14 bases between. This CDR3 comprises 14 residues. Germline loops: CDR1 SGHTA, CDR2 FQGNSA. The chain's CDR3 is CASSLMQGSRTQYF. DNA of the CDR3: TGTGCCAGCAGCTTAATGCAGGGGAGTCGGACCCAGTACTTC.

J is TRBJ1-1 and V is TRBV20-1; weak D call: TRBD1 (5 bases). The CDR3 sequence is 13 residues long. CDR1 is DFQATT and CDR2 is SNEGSKA in the germline V gene (reference sequence). Between the trimmed V and J ends, which lost 3 bases and 5 bases, there was a span of 13 bases. The chain's CDR3 is CSASRAAGTEAFF. CDR3 DNA sequence: TGCAGTGCTAGCAGGGCCGCTGGGACTGAAGCTTTCTTT.

V is TRBV30 and J is TRBJ2-3; D remains ambiguous. Germline lookup yields CDR1 GTSNPN and CDR2 SVGIG (reference sequence). The CDR3 has 13 residues. Trimming stripped 2 bases from V and 2 bases from J, with 8 bases between. DNA of the CDR3: TGTGCCTGGAGTCCCTCAAACACAGATACGCAGTATTTT. Translated: CAWSPSNTDTQYF.

This clonotype was picked up a small number of times. The chain combines TRBV3-1 with TRBJ2-2; D possibly corresponds to TRBD2 (6 bases). Trimming pared 1 base from V and 0 bases from J, leaving 9 bases between. Per the germline V gene, CDR1 is LGHDT and CDR2 is YNNKEL (reference sequence). The CDR3 runs 16 residues. DNA for the CDR3: TGTGCCAGCAGCCAAGGGCTAGCGACGAACACCGGGGAGCTGTTTTTT. Translated, it gives CASSQGLATNTGELFF. Drawing the rest from reference TRBV3-1 and TRBJ2-2, the complete variable domain is DTAVSQTPKYLVTQMGNDKSIKCEQNLGHDTMYWYKQDSKKFLKIMFSYNNKELIINETVPNRFSPKSPDKAHLNLHINSLELGDSAVYFCASSQGLATNTGELFFGEGSRLTVL.

This clonotype was counted between two and nine times. The chain is built from TRBV4-3 and TRBJ2-2, with 10 nucleotides matching TRBD1. The CDR3 sequence is 17 residues long. V shed 2 bases and J 1 base; nucleotides not matched to a gene: 4. Per germline, CDR1 LGHNA and CDR2 YSLEER. CDR3 sequence reads: CASSQKGTGVNTGELFF. Written as DNA, the CDR3 is TGCGCCAGCAGCCAAAAGGGGACAGGGGTGAACACCGGGGAGCTGTTTTTT.

This clonotype was detected only a few times. The V gene is TRBV7-9, the J gene TRBJ1-1, with no clear D. The CDR3 has 15 residues. The ends were cut back, 4 bases at V and 2 bases at J, with 14 bases in the middle. The germline gives CDR1 SEHNR, CDR2 FQNEAQ (reference sequence). CDR3 sequence reads: CASSSPQRYNTEAFF. CDR3 in DNA: TGTGCCAGCAGCTCACCGCAGAGATACAACACTGAAGCTTTCTTT.

This chain uses TRBV3-1 with TRBJ1-2, with a possible D match to TRBD1 (5 bases). The ends were cut back, 7 bases at V and 4 bases at J, with 16 bases in the middle. Germline values: CDR1 LGHDT, CDR2 YNNKEL (reference sequence). The CDR3 spans 14 residues. CDR3 region: CASNSGGQSYGYTF. The CDR3 region has the DNA TGTGCCAGCAACTCGGGGGGTCAGAGCTATGGCTACACCTTC.

This clonotype has at least ten counts. The chain uses TRBV7-2 and TRBJ2-3; 8 bases map to TRBD2. From germline, CDR1 is SGHTA and CDR2 FQGNSA. This CDR3 is built from 15 residues. Unmatched junction bases numbered 11, after V lost 5 bases and J lost 7 bases. The chain's CDR3 is CASSPTGGAGNTQYF. The CDR3 nucleotides read TGTGCCAGCAGCCCGACCGGGGGGGCGGGTAATACGCAGTATTTT.

This clonotype showed up just a few times. CDR3 nucleotides: TGTGCCAGCTCACCGGACTACAACGAGCAGTACTTC. Translating gives CASSPDYNEQYF. The rearrangement links TRBV18 to TRBJ2-7; maybe TRBD2 (6 bases). V dropped 3 bases and J dropped 5 bases, with 8 bases sitting between them. Germline-derived CDR1 and CDR2 are KGHSH and LQKENI. The CDR3 loop spans 12 amino acids.

This clonotype appeared a few times. This chain connects TRBV20-1 to TRBJ1-2; D gene ambiguous. The CDR3 loop spans 12 amino acids. The germline V and J ends were trimmed by 3 bases and 4 bases, with 9 bases remaining between them. Per the germline V gene, CDR1 is DFQATT and CDR2 is SNEGSKA (reference sequence). The CDR3 nucleotides are TGCAGTGCTAGCCAGAGTCGCTATGGCTACACCTTC. Protein product: CSASQSRYGYTF.

This clonotype was recorded at least ten times. The rearrangement joins TRBV2 to TRBJ1-5; D remains unclear. Germline V lookup: CDR1 SNHLY, CDR2 FYNNEI. Trimming shortened V by 5 bases and J by 2 bases, and 7 bases separated the two germline ends. This CDR3 is built from 13 residues. DNA of the CDR3: TGTGCCAGCAGTTCAGAGGGCAATCAGCCCCAGCATTTT. It translates to CASSSEGNQPQHF. The complete variable domain, with remaining parts taken from reference TRBV2 and TRBJ1-5, reads EPEVTQTPSHQVTQMGQEVILRCVPISNHLYFYWYRQILGQKVEFLVSFYNNEISEKSEIFDDQFSVERPDGSNFTLKIRSTKLEDSAMYFCASSSEGNQPQHFGDGTRLSIL.

The chain joins TRBV5-5 to TRBJ1-6, with D perhaps matching TRBD1 (5 bases). CDR3 length: 17 residues. Germline V gene data show CDR1 as SGHKS and CDR2 as YYEKEE (reference sequence). Trimming took 4 bases from V and 6 from J, leaving 20 bases between them. CDR3 in DNA: TGTGCCAGCAGCCCTGCCGTTAGGACTGGGGCTAATTCACCCCTCCACTTT. It specifies CASSPAVRTGANSPLHF.

In this sample, this clonotype turned up many times. V usage is TRBV29-1 and J usage is TRBJ2-5; 8 positions match TRBD1. Germline assignment: CDR1 SQVTM and CDR2 ANQGSEA. The V segment lost 7 bases and the J segment 5 bases; nucleotides outside the gene matches: 15. This CDR3 region has 15 residues. CDR3 sequence (DNA): TGCAGCGCCGCATTAGGGACAGGACGGGTGGAGACCCAGTACTTC. Its translation is CSAALGTGRVETQYF.

Worth noting for this clonotype: A clone one base away is much larger, so this may be a read error. The chain employs TRBV28 and TRBJ2-2; 7 nucleotides agree with TRBD2. Germline CDR1 MDHEN, CDR2 SYDVKM. The CDR3 is 15 amino acids. This CDR3 reads CTSSLLTGGTGELFF. The CDR3 region has the DNA TGTACCAGCAGTTTGTTGACGGGAGGCACCGGGGAGCTGTTTTTT.

This clonotype was found a few times. This chain connects TRBV20-1 to TRBJ2-5; perhaps TRBD1 as D (5 bases). The CDR3 loop spans 14 amino acids. Germline CDR1 and CDR2: DFQATT and SNEGSKA (reference sequence). V lost 8 bases, J lost 3 bases, and 19 bases lay in between. This CDR3 reads CSTPERGIKETQYF. CDR3 nucleotide sequence: TGCAGTACCCCTGAAAGGGGAATAAAAGAGACCCAGTACTTC.